The 9 T cell receptor beta chains below were found in one sample sequenced in a study of human T cells and chemical hapten exposure. As to time point: pre-sensitization, week 0. The treatment here: therapeutic diphenylcyclopropenone sensitization with weekly scalp DPC. Total RNA was isolated from unfractionated whole blood. MiXCR, run by TCRdb on the RACE reads, gives a single entry per CDR3 protein. This sample has tens of thousands of distinct CDR3 sequences, with roughly 10% found just once. The sequences come from whole blood, collected in connection with sensitization to the hapten diphenylcyclopropenone (DPC). These receptors originate from a woman younger than 45 with alopecia areata. Some clones in this sample may be carry-over from other donors' samples.

CDR3 loop: CASSLLGGQETQYF. Here the CDR3 DNA reads TGCGCCAGCAGCCTGTTGGGGGGCCAAGAGACCCAGTACTTC. This sequence joins TRBV5-1 and TRBJ2-5, with D possibly matching TRBD2 (6 bases). The CDR3 covers 14 residues. Trimming shortened V by 4 bases and J by 1 base, and 11 bases separated the two germline ends. The germline V gene encodes CDR1 SGHRS and CDR2 YFSETQ.

This chain uses TRBV20-1 with TRBJ1-2, with D possibly matching TRBD1 (5 bases). The V and J ends lost 4 bases and 4 bases respectively, with 13 bases between them. Per germline, CDR1 DFQATT and CDR2 SNEGSKA (reference sequence). The CDR3 covers 13 residues. This chain's CDR3 is CSATIGGPYGYTF. The CDR3 nucleotides are TGCAGTGCTACCATTGGGGGACCCTATGGCTACACCTTC.

This clonotype was observed once. The rearrangement uses TRBV6-6 and TRBJ2-1; D unclear. Germline CDR1 MNHNY, CDR2 SVGAGI (reference sequence). This CDR3 region has 11 residues. Trimming stripped 0 bases from V and 10 bases from J, with 4 bases between. The CDR3 sequence is CASSYSWEQFF. CDR3 coding DNA: TGTGCCAGCAGTTACTCCTGGGAGCAGTTCTTC.

In its sample, this clonotype was seen a few times. The V call is TRBV10-3, the J call TRBJ2-7; 8 bases align to TRBD1. CDR1 is ENHRY, CDR2 SYGVKD, per germline. The CDR3 totals 14 residues. After removal of 6 bases from V and 2 bases from J, the junction contained 6 bases not matched to a gene. The CDR3 sequence is CAISYGQGPYEQYF. The DNA of the CDR3 is TGTGCCATCAGCTATGGACAGGGTCCCTACGAGCAGTACTTC.

V and J are TRBV24-1 and TRBJ2-1, with D uncertain. Trimming took 3 bases from V and 8 from J, leaving 10 bases between them. The germline V gene encodes CDR1 KGHDR and CDR2 SFDVKD. This CDR3 has 13 amino acids. CDR3 DNA: TGTGCCACCAGTGATCCGCCGGTTGATGAGCAGTTCTTC. Translated, it gives CATSDPPVDEQFF.

V and J are TRBV10-3 and TRBJ2-7; 9 positions match TRBD1. Germline V gene lookup returns CDR1 ENHRY and CDR2 SYGVKD. The CDR3 length is 12 residues. J lost 5 bases, V lost 7 bases, and 3 bases had no gene match. For the CDR3, the DNA is TGTGCCATCATGGGACAGGGAAACGAGCAGTACTTC. Protein sequence: CAIMGQGNEQYF.

This clonotype was detected ten times or more. The J gene is TRBJ1-4, the V gene TRBV30; 7 nucleotides agree with TRBD1. The V and J ends lost 5 bases and 5 bases, in that order; junction bases with no gene match: 8. The CDR3 covers 14 residues. Germline-derived CDR1 and CDR2 are GTSNPN and SVGIG (reference sequence). CDR3: CAWDEGRGNEKLFF. As DNA, the CDR3 is TGTGCCTGGGACGAGGGCAGGGGGAATGAAAAACTGTTTTTT. Drawing the rest from reference TRBV30 and TRBJ1-4, the complete variable domain is SQTIHQWPATLVQPVGSPLSLECTVEGTSNPNLYWYRQAAGRGLQLLFYSVGIGQISSEVPQNLSASRPQDRQFILSSKKLLLSDSGFYLCAWDEGRGNEKLFFGSGTQLSVL.

In its sample, this clonotype was seen many times. The chain links TRBV6-2 or TRBV6-3 to TRBJ2-3; TRBD1 is a possible D gene (5 bases). Germline V gene sequence: CDR1 MNHEY, CDR2 SVGEGT. CDR3 size: 13 residues. The germline V and J ends were trimmed by 6 bases and 2 bases, with 9 bases remaining between them. This CDR3 is CASRPRDTDTQYF. CDR3 DNA: TGTGCCAGCAGGCCCAGGGACACAGATACGCAGTATTTT.

This clonotype turned up a few times. J is TRBJ1-1 and V is TRBV7-2; no reliable D call. CDR1 and CDR2 from the germline V gene are SGHTA and FQGNSA. The ends were cut back, 0 bases at V and 5 bases at J, with 13 bases in the middle. CDR3 length equals 15 residues. The CDR3 loop reads CASSLAPSCGTEAFF. CDR3 sequence (DNA): TGTGCCAGCAGCTTAGCCCCAAGTTGTGGTACTGAAGCTTTCTTT.